The rows below give T cell receptor beta chains drawn from one sample of a study of blood T cell repertoires in COVID-19. Sequenced by immunoSEQ multiplex PCR; TCRdb stores in-frame clones only, minus some. The sample contains 200,000 to 250,000 clones, about 88% of which appear only once. Sequencing was done on a sample of peripheral blood. The receptors were gathered from a woman in her sixties or seventies with acute or convalescent COVID-19. Both conserved end residues are part of each CDR3. Fields, in order: CDR3 DNA, CDR3 protein, J gene, clone size, D gene, V gene. D genes are given only for firm matches. Not all rows give a size; the values are once, few, many and, for expanded clones, a class.

DNA: TGTGCCAGCAGTGGGACACACAATCAGCCCCAGCATTTT
CDR3: CASSGTHNQPQHF
J: TRBJ1-5
size: -
D: -
V: TRBV27

DNA: TGTGCCAGCGCCGTGAGAGGGGAGCTGTTTTTT
CDR3: CASAVRGELFF
J: TRBJ2-2
size: -
D: -
V: TRBV6-5

DNA: TGTGCCAGCAGCTTAGCATCCCAGGGGATTTCCCAGCATTTT
CDR3: CASSLASQGISQHF
J: TRBJ1-5
size: -
D: -
V: TRBV7-2

DNA: TGTGCCAGCAGCCGCACCTACCTAGAGAGGGAAAAACTGTTTTTT
CDR3: CASSRTYLEREKLFF
J: TRBJ1-4
size: -
D: -
V: TRBV11-2

DNA: TGCAGCGCTACAGGGTTTGATTCCAAAAACATTCAGTACTTC
CDR3: CSATGFDSKNIQYF
J: TRBJ2-4
size: -
D: -
V: TRBV29-1

DNA: TGCGCCAGCAGCACGACCGGGACTAACAATGAGCAGTTCTTC
CDR3: CASSTTGTNNEQFF
J: TRBJ2-1
size: few
D: TRBD2
V: TRBV5-1

DNA: TGCGCCAGCAGCCCGGGACTAGCGGGAGACTTAGGAGTTGATACGCAGTATTTT
CDR3: CASSPGLAGDLGVDTQYF
J: TRBJ2-3
size: once
D: TRBD2
V: TRBV5-1

DNA: TGTGCCAGCAGGCTAGGACAGGTGAACACTGAAGCTTTCTTT
CDR3: CASRLGQVNTEAFF
J: TRBJ1-1
size: once
D: TRBD1
V: TRBV28

DNA: TGTGCCAGCAGCCAAGACCGGGACAGGGGGAGAGGCTACACCTTC
CDR3: CASSQDRDRGRGYTF
J: TRBJ1-2
size: -
D: TRBD1
V: TRBV14

DNA: TGTGCCAGCAGTTTACAGGGGCGAGGTGGCTACACCTTC
CDR3: CASSLQGRGGYTF
J: TRBJ1-2
size: few
D: -
V: TRBV27

DNA: TGCGCCAGCAGCGGACTAGCGGGGGGGCCAGGTTACAATGAGCAGTTCTTC
CDR3: CASSGLAGGPGYNEQFF
J: TRBJ2-1
size: -
D: TRBD2
V: TRBV5-1

DNA: TGTGCCAGCAGTCCTGCGGTAGGGGGCCATCAGCCCCAGCATTTT
CDR3: CASSPAVGGHQPQHF
J: TRBJ1-5
size: many
D: TRBD1
V: TRBV11-2

DNA: TGTGCCAGCTCACCACAGAAACTAGCGGGGGAACGCACAGATACGCAGTATTTT
CDR3: CASSPQKLAGERTDTQYF
J: TRBJ2-3
size: -
D: TRBD2
V: TRBV18

DNA: TGTGCCAGCAGCCCGGGGACTAGCGGGGGTTTTAATGAGCAGTTCTTC
CDR3: CASSPGTSGGFNEQFF
J: TRBJ2-1
size: -
D: TRBD2
V: TRBV9

DNA: TGCGCCAGCAGCCAAGAACCGGGACAGGGCTACGAGCAGTACTTC
CDR3: CASSQEPGQGYEQYF
J: TRBJ2-7
size: -
D: TRBD1
V: TRBV4-1

DNA: TGTGCCAGCAGCTTAGTCCAGGGCGACTATGGCTACACCTTC
CDR3: CASSLVQGDYGYTF
J: TRBJ1-2
size: -
D: -
V: TRBV7-2

DNA: TGTGCCAGCAGTCTGGACAGGGGTAATAATTCACCCCTCCACTTT
CDR3: CASSLDRGNNSPLHF
J: TRBJ1-6
size: -
D: TRBD1
V: TRBV6-5

DNA: TGTGCCAGCAGCTTAGCGCTACAGGGAAACACCATATATTTT
CDR3: CASSLALQGNTIYF
J: TRBJ1-3
size: -
D: -
V: TRBV7-2

DNA: TGTGCCACCAGTGACTGGAACACTGAAGCTTTCTTT
CDR3: CATSDWNTEAFF
J: TRBJ1-1
size: once
D: -
V: TRBV24-1

DNA: TGTGCCAGCAGCGTAGATACAGGTTATGGGAATTCACCCCTCCACTTT
CDR3: CASSVDTGYGNSPLHF
J: TRBJ1-6
size: -
D: -
V: TRBV9

DNA: TGTGCCAGCTCCGACAGGGGGCAAGAGACCCAGTACTTC
CDR3: CASSDRGQETQYF
J: TRBJ2-5
size: -
D: TRBD1
V: TRBV7-3

DNA: TGTGCCAGCAGTGGGAAGAGGACAGGGGGGAACACTGAAGCTTTCTTT
CDR3: CASSGKRTGGNTEAFF
J: TRBJ1-1
size: -
D: TRBD1
V: TRBV2

DNA: TGTGCCAGTAGTATAGAAGCCCCGCTAGCGGGGGTGAATACGCAGTATTTT
CDR3: CASSIEAPLAGVNTQYF
J: TRBJ2-3
size: -
D: TRBD2
V: TRBV19

DNA: TGTGCCAGCAGTGAAGCGAGGGGGCAGGGGGTGTCCCAGCATTTT
CDR3: CASSEARGQGVSQHF
J: TRBJ1-5
size: -
D: TRBD1
V: TRBV2

DNA: TGTGCCAGCAGTCCGGGCGGGTCAACTAATGAAAAACTGTTTTTT
CDR3: CASSPGGSTNEKLFF
J: TRBJ1-4
size: -
D: -
V: TRBV6-5

DNA: TGTGCCAGCACTCGGGCAGGGAATAATCAGCCCCAGCATTTT
CDR3: CASTRAGNNQPQHF
J: TRBJ1-5
size: -
D: -
V: TRBV6-5

DNA: TGCAGCGTTGGAAAAACAGGAGACAATGAGCAGTTCTTC
CDR3: CSVGKTGDNEQFF
J: TRBJ2-1
size: -
D: -
V: TRBV29-1

DNA: TGTGCCAGTATTTCCTCAGGGGGAGGCCAGCCCCAGCATTTT
CDR3: CASISSGGGQPQHF
J: TRBJ1-5
size: -
D: TRBD1
V: TRBV19

DNA: TGTGCCAGCAGTTACGACAGGGGGCCGACCACTGAAGCTTTCTTT
CDR3: CASSYDRGPTTEAFF
J: TRBJ1-1
size: few
D: TRBD1
V: TRBV6-5

DNA: TGTGCCAGCAGCCTTCGGGCGGACATTTCACACACCTTC
CDR3: CASSLRADISHTF
J: TRBJ1-2
size: once
D: -
V: TRBV7-3

DNA: TGTGCCAGCTCACCGTTGACTAGCGGGGGGTCGGTTCCGTTCTTC
CDR3: CASSPLTSGGSVPFF
J: TRBJ2-1
size: -
D: TRBD2
V: TRBV18

DNA: TGTGCCAGCAGCCCGGACAGGACGAACGGCAATCAGCCCCAGCATTTT
CDR3: CASSPDRTNGNQPQHF
J: TRBJ1-5
size: -
D: TRBD1
V: TRBV7-2

DNA: TGTGCCAGCAGCCCCGGGAACAGGGGGCAAGAGACCCAGTACTTC
CDR3: CASSPGNRGQETQYF
J: TRBJ2-5
size: -
D: TRBD1
V: TRBV7-2

DNA: TGTGCCAGCAGTTACCTCGGACAGGGTAATTCACCCCTCCACTTT
CDR3: CASSYLGQGNSPLHF
J: TRBJ1-6
size: -
D: TRBD1
V: TRBV6-5

DNA: TGTGCCAGCAGGGCAGGGGCAGCGTATTTCTCTGGAAACACCATATATTTT
CDR3: CASRAGAAYFSGNTIYF
J: TRBJ1-3
size: -
D: -
V: TRBV28

DNA: TGCAGCGTAGGGACAGGGCTTGGCTATGGCTACACCTTC
CDR3: CSVGTGLGYGYTF
J: TRBJ1-2
size: -
D: TRBD1
V: TRBV29-1

DNA: TGTGCCTGGAGTCCGACAGGTCAAGAACGGAATTCACCCCTCCACTTT
CDR3: CAWSPTGQERNSPLHF
J: TRBJ1-6
size: -
D: -
V: TRBV30

DNA: TGTGCCAGCAGCGCACCGGGACTAGCGGGAGGCGCGAACACCGGGGAGCTGTTTTTT
CDR3: CASSAPGLAGGANTGELFF
J: TRBJ2-2
size: -
D: TRBD2
V: TRBV7-2

DNA: TGTGCCAGCAGTGAGGGGACAGGGGCCTACGAGCAGTACTTC
CDR3: CASSEGTGAYEQYF
J: TRBJ2-7
size: -
D: TRBD1
V: TRBV2

DNA: TGTGCCAGCAGCTTATGGGGGGGTCCGGCTGGGGTCGAGCAGTACTTC
CDR3: CASSLWGGPAGVEQYF
J: TRBJ2-7
size: -
D: TRBD2
V: TRBV7-2

DNA: TGTGCCAGCTCACCACTGACAGGGGTGAACACTGAAGCTTTCTTT
CDR3: CASSPLTGVNTEAFF
J: TRBJ1-1
size: once
D: TRBD1
V: TRBV18

DNA: TGTGCCAGCAGCCATGGTGGTTGGAGCTCCTACAATGAGCAGTTCTTC
CDR3: CASSHGGWSSYNEQFF
J: TRBJ2-1
size: -
D: -
V: TRBV3-1/TRBV3-2

DNA: TGTGCCGGCCAACAGGGCGCGAACACTGAAGCTTTCTTT
CDR3: CAGQQGANTEAFF
J: TRBJ1-1
size: -
D: -
V: TRBV6-5

DNA: TGTGCCAGTTCTAGGCGCTCCAATCAGCCCCAGCATTTT
CDR3: CASSRRSNQPQHF
J: TRBJ1-5
size: -
D: -
V: TRBV19

DNA: TGTGCCAGCAGACGCCCGGCCGAAGGGGACTATGGCTACACCTTC
CDR3: CASRRPAEGDYGYTF
J: TRBJ1-2
size: -
D: -
V: TRBV27

DNA: TGTGCCAGCAGCTTTTTAGCGGGAGGGTCCTACGAGCAGTACTTC
CDR3: CASSFLAGGSYEQYF
J: TRBJ2-7
size: -
D: TRBD2
V: TRBV13

DNA: TGTGCCAGCAGTTTGGTAGCTGTCACTGAAGCTTTCTTT
CDR3: CASSLVAVTEAFF
J: TRBJ1-1
size: -
D: -
V: TRBV12-3/TRBV12-4

DNA: TGCGCCAGCAAGGCGGGCGCAAGCACAGATACGCAGTATTTT
CDR3: CASKAGASTDTQYF
J: TRBJ2-3
size: -
D: -
V: TRBV5-1

DNA: TGTGCCAGCAGTTCATACAGGGTCTCTGGGGCCAACGTCCTGACTTTC
CDR3: CASSSYRVSGANVLTF
J: TRBJ2-6
size: few
D: -
V: TRBV6-6

DNA: TGTGCCAGCAGCTCCAGGGGTATGAACACTGAAGCTTTCTTT
CDR3: CASSSRGMNTEAFF
J: TRBJ1-1
size: -
D: -
V: TRBV11-2

DNA: TGTGCCAGCAGTTTACGCAGGGGGTTCTACGAGCAGTACTTC
CDR3: CASSLRRGFYEQYF
J: TRBJ2-7
size: -
D: TRBD1
V: TRBV27

DNA: TGTGCCACCAGACCCCCGGGGTCCGGGGAGCTGTTTTTT
CDR3: CATRPPGSGELFF
J: TRBJ2-2
size: -
D: -
V: TRBV15

DNA: TGTGCCAGCAGTTTAGTCAGGGCAACTAATGAAAAACTGTTTTTT
CDR3: CASSLVRATNEKLFF
J: TRBJ1-4
size: once
D: -
V: TRBV28

DNA: TGCGCCAGCAGTCTCCCGCCGGTGGAGCTCGCGAACACCGGGGAGCTGTTTTTT
CDR3: CASSLPPVELANTGELFF
J: TRBJ2-2
size: once
D: -
V: TRBV23-1

DNA: TGTGCCAGCTCGCCTCAGGCGACAGGGGATTCACCCCTCCACTTT
CDR3: CASSPQATGDSPLHF
J: TRBJ1-6
size: -
D: TRBD1
V: TRBV18